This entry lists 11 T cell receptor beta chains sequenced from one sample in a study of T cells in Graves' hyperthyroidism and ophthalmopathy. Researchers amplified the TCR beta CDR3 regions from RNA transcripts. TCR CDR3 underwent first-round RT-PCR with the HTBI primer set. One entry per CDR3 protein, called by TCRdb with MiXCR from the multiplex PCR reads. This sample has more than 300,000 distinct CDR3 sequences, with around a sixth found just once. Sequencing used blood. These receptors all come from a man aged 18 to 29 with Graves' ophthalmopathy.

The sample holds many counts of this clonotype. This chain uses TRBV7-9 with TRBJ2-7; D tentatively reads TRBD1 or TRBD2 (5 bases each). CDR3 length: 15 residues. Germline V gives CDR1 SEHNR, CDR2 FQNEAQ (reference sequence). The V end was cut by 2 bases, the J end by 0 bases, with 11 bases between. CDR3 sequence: CASSLMGESSYEQYF. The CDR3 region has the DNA TGTGCCAGCAGCTTAATGGGGGAGAGCTCCTACGAGCAGTACTTC.

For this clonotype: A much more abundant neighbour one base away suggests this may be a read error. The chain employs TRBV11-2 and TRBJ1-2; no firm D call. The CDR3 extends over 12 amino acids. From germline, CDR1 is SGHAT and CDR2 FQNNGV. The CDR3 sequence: CASSKESNGDTF. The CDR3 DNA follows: TGTGCCAGCAGTAAGGAGAGTAATGGCGACACCTTC.

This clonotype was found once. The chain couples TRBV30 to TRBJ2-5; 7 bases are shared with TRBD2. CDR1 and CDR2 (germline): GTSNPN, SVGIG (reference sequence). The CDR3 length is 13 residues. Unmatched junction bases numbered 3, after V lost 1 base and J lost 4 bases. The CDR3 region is CAWSAGLGETQYF. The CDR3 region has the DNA TGTGCCTGGAGTGCCGGACTAGGAGAGACCCAGTACTTC.

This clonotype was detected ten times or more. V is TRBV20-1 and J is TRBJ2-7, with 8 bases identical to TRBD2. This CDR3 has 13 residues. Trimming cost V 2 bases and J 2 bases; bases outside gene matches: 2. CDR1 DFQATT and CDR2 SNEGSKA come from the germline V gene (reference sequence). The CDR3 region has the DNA TGCAGTGCTAGACGTAGCGGGACCTACGAGCAGTACTTC. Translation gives CSARRSGTYEQYF.

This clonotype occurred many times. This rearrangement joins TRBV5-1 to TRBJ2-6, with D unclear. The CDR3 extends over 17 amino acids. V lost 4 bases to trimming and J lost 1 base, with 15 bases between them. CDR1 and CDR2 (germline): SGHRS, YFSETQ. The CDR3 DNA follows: TGCGCCAGCAGCCCAGCTCCGCACGGGTCTGGGGCCAACGTCCTGACTTTC. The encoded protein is CASSPAPHGSGANVLTF. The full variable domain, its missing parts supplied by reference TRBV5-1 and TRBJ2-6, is KAGVTQTPRYLIKTRGQQVTLSCSPISGHRSVSWYQQTPGQGLQFLFEYFSETQRNKGNFPGRFSGRQFSNSRSEMNVSTLELGDSALYLCASSPAPHGSGANVLTFGAGSRLTVL.

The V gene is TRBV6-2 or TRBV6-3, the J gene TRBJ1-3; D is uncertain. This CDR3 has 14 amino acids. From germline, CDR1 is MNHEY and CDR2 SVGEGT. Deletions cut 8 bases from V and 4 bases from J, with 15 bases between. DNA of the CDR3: TGTGCCAGCCTCCCGGACGCCGCCGGAAACACCATATATTTT. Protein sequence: CASLPDAAGNTIYF.

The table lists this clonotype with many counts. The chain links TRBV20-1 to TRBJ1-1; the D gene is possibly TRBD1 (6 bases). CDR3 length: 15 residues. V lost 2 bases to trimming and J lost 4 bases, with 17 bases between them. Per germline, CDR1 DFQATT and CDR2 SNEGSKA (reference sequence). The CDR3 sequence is CSARSAGAYFTEAFF. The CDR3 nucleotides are TGCAGTGCTAGATCGGCAGGGGCTTATTTCACTGAAGCTTTCTTT.

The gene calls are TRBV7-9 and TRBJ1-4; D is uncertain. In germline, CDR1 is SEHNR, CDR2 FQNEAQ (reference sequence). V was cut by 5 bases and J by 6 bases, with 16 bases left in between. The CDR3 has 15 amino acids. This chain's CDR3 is CASSLPGAPHEKLFF. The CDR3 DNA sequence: TGTGCCAGCAGCCTACCCGGAGCCCCACATGAAAAACTGTTTTTT.

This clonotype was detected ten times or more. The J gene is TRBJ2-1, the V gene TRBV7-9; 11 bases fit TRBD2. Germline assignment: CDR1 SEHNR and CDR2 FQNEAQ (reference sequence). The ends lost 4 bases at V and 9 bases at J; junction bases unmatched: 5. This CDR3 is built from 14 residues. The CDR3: CASSSSGGRGEQFF. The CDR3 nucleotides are TGTGCCAGCAGCTCTAGCGGGGGGCGGGGTGAGCAGTTCTTC.

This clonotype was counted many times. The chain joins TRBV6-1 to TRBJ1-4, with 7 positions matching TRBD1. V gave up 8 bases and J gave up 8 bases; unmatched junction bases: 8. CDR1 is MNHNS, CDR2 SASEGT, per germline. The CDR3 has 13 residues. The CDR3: CASPGGADEKLFF. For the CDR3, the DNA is TGTGCCAGCCCAGGGGGAGCGGACGAAAAACTGTTTTTT.

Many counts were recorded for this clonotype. The CDR3 spells CASSQDLVGMRASPLHF. CDR3 coding DNA: TGTGCCAGCAGCCAAGATCTTGTGGGGATGCGGGCCTCACCCCTCCACTTT. This chain links TRBV3-1 with TRBJ1-6; D is undetermined. This CDR3 contains 17 residues. CDR1 is LGHDT and CDR2 is YNNKEL in the germline V gene (reference sequence). Trimming shortened V by 0 bases and J by 10 bases, and 19 bases separated the two germline ends.